This TCR beta chain was sequenced in a study of blood T cell repertoires in COVID-19. Clones were read by immunoSEQ multiplex PCR, and TCRdb kept only the in-frame ones, dropping some. The data show approximately 140,000 clones, approximately 81% seen once. The CDR3 is 15 residues long. V was cut by 6 bases and J by 5 bases, with 19 bases left in between. The V gene's germline CDR1 is SNHLY and CDR2 FYNNEI. This clone came up once. Across fewer than 25 US areas, participants ranged in age from roughly 18 to 95 years. The J gene is TRBJ2-5, the V gene TRBV2; TRBD2 might be the D (5 bases). The sequence came from a man between 35 and 55 years old with acute COVID-19. What was sequenced was PBMCs or T cells enriched from blood (not recorded which). CDR3 amino acids: CASRKTVSGGETQYF. The CDR3 nucleotides are TGTGCCAGCAGGAAAACAGTGAGCGGTGGGGAGACCCAGTACTTC.